The sequence of this TCR beta chain was determined in a study of shared clonotypes between healthy human individuals (dated by TCRdb to between 2020 and 2021). For context, the study as a whole: Three men and a couple of women, aged 18 to 49 years, made up the cohort. For each donor, three plates each were used for CD4 naive and CD4 memory, two plates were used for CD8 naive, and one plate was used for CD8 memory. Leukapheresis yielded between about 0.8 and 8.9 billion PBMCs per donor. Libraries were prepared and TCR repertoires were sequenced by different laboratories using diverse techniques, in order to increase sequencing depth and limit assay-specific biases. To estimate repertoire size and how much clonotype sharing occurs between individuals, the study deeply sequenced the blood TCR repertoires of several healthy adults. Study-level results and caveats: Naive subsets generally had larger estimated clonotype richness than memory subsets. Because the study included a small number of donors, the genetic and exposure-history diversity represented was limited. Clonotypes shared by all four sorted-subset donors showed higher generation probabilities than non-shared clonotypes. Sampling was restricted to blood, and TCR repertoires in tissue are likely to differ from TCR repertoires in blood. Pairwise subsampling indicated that sequencing depth was expected to affect the degree of clonotype sharing among donors. Incomplete sequencing was indicated by rarefaction of sorted-subset datasets, despite the large sequencing depth. Sharing across a handful of donors was observed for around 5% of naive CD4, around 3.5% of naive CD8, 2% to 2.5% of memory CD4, and around 0.4% of memory CD8 clonotypes.

Using the deep immunoSEQ assay, TCR CDR3 regions were amplified from genomic DNA by multiplex PCR. Genomic DNA extracted from each cell subset was distributed evenly over all wells of several immunoSEQ 96-well plates, and each plate served as one replicate. For sorted subsets, each replicate PCR was loaded with approximately 190 ng genomic DNA, equivalent to roughly 30,000 T cell genomes. Purified libraries were quantified with a Qubit 3.0 fluorometer, sized on a Bioanalyzer 2100, and re-quantified with the KAPA Library Quantification kit. Each immunoSEQ 96-well plate was sequenced on its own single-read 150-cycle Illumina NextSeq 550 flow cell. On the authors' methods: Because the immunoSEQ output held only junctional sequences and lacked quality scores, the filtering could not match the filtering applied to full-length reads. To assign V/J genes and CDR3, sequences were annotated against IMGT germline references using PyIR, a Python wrapper for IgBLAST v1.9. Reads were filtered out if the reads had weak V/J assignments (E-value above 1e-6), no CDR3, stop codons, out-of-frame junctions, or ambiguous translated residues. V3J clonotypes were defined as sequences sharing an identical inferred V gene, J gene, and CDR3 amino acid sequence. Percentage overlap between repertoires was computed as shared unique clonotypes divided by the size of the smaller repertoire. Three approaches were used to assess repertoire richness: RTK rarefaction, the Chao1 estimator, and Recon v2.1 estimates of unobserved clonotypes. Generation probabilities were computed with OLGA for all TCRbeta clonotypes obtained by the gDNA method from several donors. TCRdb took this table from immuneACCESS and kept in-frame rearrangements with V and J called. Such tables lack part of the clones; where checked against another copy, unresolved V genes explain under half of the gap, and the rest is unexplained. V and J calls and clone size are given by that table; D and trimming were obtained from the DNA. Here the sample has 2 million to 3 million clones; 90% to 95% occur a single time. The top ten clonotypes cover roughly 0.13% of the sample.

In this sample, this clone turned up a few times. What antigen it recognizes has not been identified. Per-base qualities were not stored, and no clone one base away is much larger. Other nucleotide sequences in the sample specify the same CDR3. V and J lose 4 bases and 1 base, and a span of 7 bases separates them. From the germline V gene, CDR1 is SGHTA and CDR2 is FQGNSA. CDR3 length: 13 amino acids, cysteine to phenylalanine. The DNA shown is the 39-base CDR3, in frame from base 1. The donors were healthy, HIV-negative adults who had no recently reported acute infections or vaccinations. Every donor was a Caucasian adult living in Nashville, Tennessee, USA. CD4+ T cells were enriched by magnetic negative selection, after which naive cells were positively selected on CD45RA and the negative fraction was taken as the memory subset. After blood collection by leukapheresis, PBMCs were isolated using Ficoll-Histopaque density gradient centrifugation and then cryopreserved in the vapor phase of liquid nitrogen. Purity and quantity of every magnetically sorted T cell population were checked by analytical flow cytometry. Each sorted fraction had its genomic DNA isolated and then quantified by UV absorbance on a Nanodrop 2000c.

This TCR was recovered from a man aged 18 to 35 in good health. Rearrangement joined TRBV7-2 to TRBJ1-1; no D gene is confidently identified. The material sequenced was naive CD4+ T cells sorted from blood. The intended sense of this specimen's cell subset or site label: CD45RA+ positively selected. In nucleotide form, the sequence is TGTGCCAGCAGCTCCGGGAGGAACACTGAAGCTTTCTTT. The translation is CASSSGRNTEAFF.